This T cell receptor (beta chain) originates from a study of T cell responses to AZD1222 COVID-19 vaccine. Study-wide background: The analysis combined second doses at about 4 or about 12 weeks.

Whole-study findings and limits: At baseline, seropositivity was found in only 6 or 7 AZD1222 recipients. Among the donors, most were white British and more were female, and clonal diversity was possibly underestimated. The span of vaccine-associated CD4 TCRs extended across spike, with dominance at 160-218 and 743-854.

Sequencing used immunoSEQ multiplex PCR; TCRdb keeps in-frame clones, though not all of them. Of about 100,000 clones in the sample, under 95% are singletons; the top ten hold about 20%. In germline, CDR1 is MNHEY, CDR2 SVGEGT. The CDR3 has 15 residues. J gave up 2 bases and V 2 bases, and 2 bases lay outside the gene matches. Remarks on this clone: The antigen remains unidentified.

The receptor's source is an adult in good health. The genes are TRBV6-2 or TRBV6-3 and TRBJ1-3, with TRBD1 matching 8 bases. Material: peripheral blood, obtained on day 0 of AZD1222 vaccination. The CDR3 loop is CASSYGQGAGNTIYF. CDR3 DNA sequence: TGTGCCAGCAGTTACGGACAGGGCGCTGGAAACACCATATATTTT.